These T cell receptor beta chains were read from a single sample in a study of identical twins. In TCRdb, the 5' RACE reads were re-called with MiXCR into one record per CDR3 protein. The table has some 500,000 distinct CDR3 sequences, less than 25% seen once; the top ten hold 0.91%. The same sample was also studied in work on T cells expressing NK-cell markers.

Material for sequencing was CD4+ T cells sorted from blood. The origin of the receptors is a woman aged 18-29 years in good health. Both conserved end residues are trimmed from each CDR3. Fields, in order: V gene, J gene, CDR3 protein.

v_gene: TRBV20-1; j_gene: TRBJ1-6; CDR3aa: SASRQDSPLH
v_gene: TRBV6-1; j_gene: TRBJ2-2; CDR3aa: ASRNSPNTGELF
v_gene: TRBV2; j_gene: TRBJ2-5; CDR3aa: ASLRDSNTKTQY
v_gene: TRBV15; j_gene: TRBJ2-7; CDR3aa: ATSRGFDTSYEQY
v_gene: TRBV12-3/TRBV12-4; j_gene: TRBJ1-5; CDR3aa: ASSPQGMGSNQPQH
v_gene: TRBV6-2/TRBV6-3; j_gene: TRBJ2-1; CDR3aa: ASNAYNEQF
v_gene: TRBV9; j_gene: TRBJ2-1; CDR3aa: ASSSLQGRHEQF
v_gene: TRBV3-1; j_gene: TRBJ1-1; CDR3aa: ASIGGTEAF
v_gene: TRBV7-9; j_gene: TRBJ2-3; CDR3aa: ASSLDGGAMTDTQY
v_gene: TRBV7-2; j_gene: TRBJ2-7; CDR3aa: ASSLGQLGYEQY
v_gene: TRBV6-1; j_gene: TRBJ1-4; CDR3aa: ASGSGRLTNEKLF
v_gene: TRBV7-2; j_gene: TRBJ1-4; CDR3aa: ASSRQGREKLF
v_gene: TRBV29-1; j_gene: TRBJ1-2; CDR3aa: SVTKERGYT
v_gene: TRBV5-4; j_gene: TRBJ2-3; CDR3aa: ASRLDWRSTDTQY
v_gene: TRBV5-6; j_gene: TRBJ2-3; CDR3aa: ASSPRTSTNTQY
v_gene: TRBV12-3/TRBV12-4; j_gene: TRBJ2-1; CDR3aa: ASSLRRSSYNEQF
v_gene: TRBV10-3; j_gene: TRBJ2-2; CDR3aa: AISESASGELF
v_gene: TRBV4-1; j_gene: TRBJ1-2; CDR3aa: ASSRGTGGNKVDYGYT
v_gene: TRBV5-1; j_gene: TRBJ2-5; CDR3aa: ASGPTGFQETQY
v_gene: TRBV7-2; j_gene: TRBJ2-7; CDR3aa: ASSPQTGSSYEQY
v_gene: TRBV29-1; j_gene: TRBJ2-3; CDR3aa: SLKGLAATDTQY
v_gene: TRBV29-1; j_gene: TRBJ1-2; CDR3aa: SVLIGAYGYT
v_gene: TRBV6-1; j_gene: TRBJ2-7; CDR3aa: ASSSRARQSSYEQY
v_gene: TRBV19; j_gene: TRBJ2-3; CDR3aa: ASSIRSASDTQY
v_gene: TRBV29-1; j_gene: TRBJ2-7; CDR3aa: SVDGGSSYEQY
v_gene: TRBV7-9; j_gene: TRBJ2-3; CDR3aa: ASSLDGLRTDTQY
v_gene: TRBV5-1; j_gene: TRBJ1-2; CDR3aa: ASSWGQRSNYGYT
v_gene: TRBV5-1; j_gene: TRBJ2-7; CDR3aa: ASSLVLAGGLAEQY
v_gene: TRBV10-3; j_gene: TRBJ1-2; CDR3aa: AISDGPGINYGYT
v_gene: TRBV2; j_gene: TRBJ2-7; CDR3aa: ASMMTRTAQY
v_gene: TRBV10-3; j_gene: TRBJ2-5; CDR3aa: AITKDGRGIPQY
v_gene: TRBV10-3; j_gene: TRBJ2-1; CDR3aa: ATKGLRNNEQF
v_gene: TRBV6-1; j_gene: TRBJ2-7; CDR3aa: ASSPGDSREQY
v_gene: TRBV12-3/TRBV12-4; j_gene: TRBJ1-6; CDR3aa: ASSDRDSPLH
v_gene: TRBV19; j_gene: TRBJ2-7; CDR3aa: ASNDRDYEQY
v_gene: TRBV29-1; j_gene: TRBJ1-1; CDR3aa: SVSFRADTEAF
v_gene: TRBV12-3/TRBV12-4; j_gene: TRBJ2-7; CDR3aa: ASSFSWTPREQY
v_gene: TRBV6-1; j_gene: TRBJ2-7; CDR3aa: ASSRPGVLYEQY
v_gene: TRBV12-3/TRBV12-4; j_gene: TRBJ1-6; CDR3aa: ASSLRGGVSPLH
v_gene: TRBV20-1; j_gene: TRBJ1-4; CDR3aa: SARSPNEKLF